This TCR beta chain originates from a study of blood T cell repertoires in COVID-19. At the level of the study: Some COVID-19 samples were acute and others convalescent; all came from the United States, Italy and Spain. T cells, B-cell-depleted T cells, or PBMCs provided the cDNA or gDNA that served as material.

Produced via immunoSEQ multiplex PCR; TCRdb's table is partial and in-frame only. This sample carries more than 95,000 clones, roughly nine tenths of them seen once, and the ten largest clones take approximately 5.1%. The CDR3 consists of 12 residues. V lost 6 bases, J lost 7 bases, and 4 bases stayed unmatched. Sequencing was carried out using peripheral blood. The chain links TRBV12-3 or TRBV12-4 to TRBJ1-2; TRBD1 matches 8 bases. This receptor was taken from a human donor in a cohort sampled during active COVID-19. The CDR3 region has the DNA TGTGCCAGCAGCCCCGGACAGGGTGGCTACACCTTC. This gives the protein CASSPGQGGYTF.